The next 30 T cell receptor beta chains were all read from a single sample in a study of blood T cells in healthy people across ages. The use of a sample-barcoded 5' primer and a J-beta primer mix characterized a second PCR of about 7 to 12 cycles. Each CDR3 protein is one row after TCRdb ran MiXCR on the 5' RACE reads. The sample lists around 670,000 distinct CDR3 sequences, under 30% occurring once. Sequenced material: blood. These receptors were taken from a woman older than 75 in good health.

This clonotype was observed at least ten times. This sequence joins TRBV6-1 and TRBJ2-3; either TRBD1 or TRBD2 may fit D (5 bases each). CDR3 length: 16 amino acids. Germline lookup yields CDR1 MNHNS and CDR2 SASEGT. V was pared by 5 bases and J by 7 bases, with 22 bases between. The CDR3 DNA sequence: TGTGCCAGCAGTCCCATTCCCCGAACCGGGACCTATACGCAGTATTTT. The encoded protein is CASSPIPRTGTYTQYF.

The table lists this clonotype with many counts. The chain recombines TRBV5-1 with TRBJ2-7; TRBD2 agrees at 7 bases. The CDR3 spans 14 residues. Germline V gene sequence: CDR1 SGHRS, CDR2 YFSETQ. Unmatched junction bases numbered 5, after V lost 2 bases and J lost 3 bases. The CDR3 DNA follows: TGCGCCAGCAGCTTTTCTGGGGGGGACTACGAGCAGTACTTC. This codes for CASSFSGGDYEQYF.

The chain uses TRBV5-1 and TRBJ2-1; 9 bases fit TRBD1. The V and J ends lost 7 bases and 6 bases, in that order; junction bases with no gene match: 11. Germline lookup yields CDR1 SGHRS and CDR2 YFSETQ. This CDR3 spans 15 amino acids. The DNA of the CDR3 is TGCGCCAGCCAAACGGGGACAGGGCCTTTCAATGAGCAGTTCTTC. Translating gives CASQTGTGPFNEQFF.

The chain is built from TRBV20-1 and TRBJ1-2; D is ambiguous. Per germline, CDR1 DFQATT and CDR2 SNEGSKA (reference sequence). Trimming left V 5 bases short and J 5 bases short, with 18 bases between. The CDR3 is 14 residues long. CDR3 sequence reads: CSARGPPPKYGYTF. The CDR3 DNA follows: TGCAGTGCTCGCGGGCCACCGCCCAAGTATGGCTACACCTTC.

The chain is built from TRBV20-1 and TRBJ1-1; no definite D call. CDR3 length: 13 amino acids. Germline V gene data show CDR1 as DFQATT and CDR2 as SNEGSKA (reference sequence). Trimming removed 3 bases from V and 0 bases from J, with 8 bases in between. The CDR3 loop reads CSARIRLNTEAFF. The CDR3 coding sequence is TGCAGTGCTAGGATCAGGCTGAACACTGAAGCTTTCTTT.

This chain connects TRBV7-8 to TRBJ2-5; maybe TRBD2 (6 bases). The CDR3 runs 15 residues. Trimming removed 5 bases from V and 2 bases from J, with 15 bases in between. Germline CDR1 reads SGHVS; CDR2 reads FQNEAQ. The CDR3 DNA is TGTGCCAGCAGCCGGGGGAACGGTCGGCAAGAGACCCAGTACTTC. It translates to CASSRGNGRQETQYF. Combining the CDR3 with reference TRBV7-8 and TRBJ2-5 gives the whole variable domain GAGVSQSPRYKVAKRGQDVALRCDPISGHVSLFWYQQALGQGPEFLTYFQNEAQLDKSGLPSDRFFAERPEGSVSTLKIQRTQQEDSAVYLCASSRGNGRQETQYFGPGTRLLVL.

This clonotype appeared many times. The J gene is TRBJ2-7, the V gene TRBV9; 7 bases are a match to TRBD2. Per germline, CDR1 SGDLS and CDR2 YYNGEE. V shed 4 bases and J 6 bases; nucleotides not matched to a gene: 16. This CDR3 contains 16 residues. DNA of the CDR3: TGTGCCAGCAGCCCGCTTGCGTGGGGTGGCGGGAGCGAGCAGTACTTC. It encodes CASSPLAWGGGSEQYF.

This clonotype came up a few times. This chain uses TRBV19 with TRBJ2-1; weak D call: TRBD1 (5 bases). The germline gives CDR1 LNHDA, CDR2 SQIVND (reference sequence). This CDR3 spans 17 amino acids. V was trimmed by 4 bases and J by 0 bases, leaving 16 bases between them. The DNA for the CDR3 is TGTGCCAGTAGTACCTTTATACTGGACAACTCCTACAATGAGCAGTTCTTC. Translation: CASSTFILDNSYNEQFF.

This clonotype showed up many times. The chain employs TRBV5-6 and TRBJ2-1, with TRBD1 identical over 7 bases. The V segment lost 2 bases and the J segment 7 bases; nucleotides outside the gene matches: 6. This CDR3 is built from 14 residues. CDR1 is SGHDT, CDR2 YYEEEE, per germline. DNA for the CDR3: TGTGCCAGCAGCTTAATGGCAGGGGGAAATGAGCAGTTCTTC. Translation: CASSLMAGGNEQFF.

This clonotype was recorded at least ten times. J is TRBJ2-3 and V is TRBV28, with a possible D match to TRBD1 (6 bases). The CDR3 runs 16 residues. V lost 3 bases, J lost 7 bases, and 20 bases lay in between. Germline CDR1 is MDHEN and CDR2 is SYDVKM. The CDR3 loop is CASSLDLSHTGYTQYF. In DNA, the CDR3 is TGTGCCAGCAGTTTGGATCTGTCACACACAGGGTATACGCAGTATTTT.

The table lists this clonotype with many counts. J is TRBJ2-3 and V is TRBV7-2; no clear D gene. This CDR3 contains 13 residues. The V end was cut by 4 bases, the J end by 5 bases, with 10 bases between. Germline V CDR1 and CDR2: SGHTA, FQGNSA. CDR3 region: CASSSHPLDTQYF. CDR3 nucleotides: TGTGCCAGCAGCTCCCACCCCCTAGATACGCAGTATTTT.

There are many counts of this clonotype. The chain has TRBV20-1 and TRBJ2-7; 8 bases match TRBD1. The CDR3 extends over 14 amino acids. Germline loops: CDR1 DFQATT, CDR2 SNEGSKA (reference sequence). V shed 3 bases, J shed 5 bases, and the junction held 9 bases outside the gene matches. This CDR3 reads CSASSAGQGHEQYF. Written as DNA, the CDR3 is TGCAGTGCTAGCTCTGCTGGACAGGGCCACGAGCAGTACTTC.

To note about this clonotype: A much larger clone lies one base from this, so it may be a read error. The J gene is TRBJ2-7, the V gene TRBV5-1, with 11 nucleotides matching TRBD2. The CDR3 is 14 amino acids. Germline CDR1 reads SGHRS; CDR2 reads YFSETQ. The CDR3 sequence is CTSSISGGAYEQYF. The CDR3 DNA reads as TGCACCAGCAGCATTAGCGGGGGGGCCTACGAGCAGTACTTC.

The V gene is TRBV7-9, the J gene TRBJ2-7; 11 positions agree with TRBD1. The CDR3 extends over 20 amino acids. Trimming removed 6 bases from V and 2 bases from J; junction bases left unmatched: 21. Germline lookup yields CDR1 SEHNR and CDR2 FQNEAQ (reference sequence). The CDR3 nucleotides are TGTGCCAGCAGGGCGGACAGGGGGCGCTTCCTGGCGGGGGGCACCTACGAGCAGTACTTC. It codes for CASRADRGRFLAGGTYEQYF.

As to this clonotype: No conserved phenylalanine or tryptophan ends this CDR3, so it is likely a read error. The chain links TRBV20-1 to TRBJ1-2, with D possibly TRBD1 on 5 matching bases. The germline CDR1 and CDR2 sequences are DFQATT and SNEGSKA (reference sequence). The V and J ends lost 3 bases and 4 bases respectively, with 18 bases between them. The CDR3 is made up of 15 amino acids. In nucleotides, the CDR3 is TGCAGTGCTAGGGTAGGTGTAGGGGTGACCTATGGCTACACCTTG. Protein sequence: CSARVGVGVTYGYTL.

This clonotype was detected only a few times. This could be a read error, since a much larger clone is one nucleotide away. V is TRBV6-1 and J is TRBJ2-1; 9 positions agree with TRBD1. CDR3 length: 16 amino acids. The V gene's germline CDR1 is MNHNS and CDR2 SASEGT. V lost 3 bases, J lost 6 bases, and 9 bases stayed unmatched. CDR3 sequence (DNA): TGTGCCAGCAGTGATGCTCTGACAGGGGGACGCAATGAGCAGTTCTTC. Its protein product is CASSDALTGGRNEQFF.

This clonotype was detected ten times or more. The rearrangement links TRBV5-1 to TRBJ2-7; 9 bases agree with TRBD1. Germline lookup yields CDR1 SGHRS and CDR2 YFSETQ. V was clipped by 6 bases and J by 1 base; unmatched bases: 5. This CDR3 spans 14 amino acids. The CDR3 reads CASTTGTGSYEQYF. The CDR3 DNA reads as TGCGCCAGCACCACCGGGACAGGGTCCTACGAGCAGTACTTC. Combining the CDR3 with reference TRBV5-1 and TRBJ2-7 gives the whole variable domain KAGVTQTPRYLIKTRGQQVTLSCSPISGHRSVSWYQQTPGQGLQFLFEYFSETQRNKGNFPGRFSGRQFSNSRSEMNVSTLELGDSALYLCASTTGTGSYEQYFGPGTRLTVT.

This clonotype appeared once. This chain links TRBV6-2 or TRBV6-3 with TRBJ2-1; the D gene is possibly TRBD1 (5 bases). From germline, CDR1 is MNHEY and CDR2 SVGEGT. The CDR3 has 19 residues. Trimming pared 4 bases from V and 0 bases from J, leaving 22 bases between. CDR3 region: CASSLLTPGHPSSYNEQFF. The CDR3 region has the DNA TGTGCCAGCAGTTTACTAACCCCCGGACACCCGAGCTCCTACAATGAGCAGTTCTTC.

Comments on this clonotype: A read error may be the cause here, since a much bigger clone is one base away. This sequence joins TRBV6-2 or TRBV6-3 and TRBJ2-6; no reliable D call. The CDR3 contains 15 residues. Germline V gene data show CDR1 as MNHEY and CDR2 as SVGEGT. V was pared by 4 bases and J by 0 bases, with 7 bases between. The CDR3 DNA follows: TGTGCCAGCAGTTTCGACGCCTCTGGGGCCAACGTCCTGACTTTC. Translation: CASSFDASGANVLTF.

This clonotype has a count of ten or more. The genes are TRBV29-1 and TRBJ2-7; 8 bases agree with TRBD1. In germline, CDR1 is SQVTM, CDR2 ANQGSEA. Unmatched junction bases numbered 3, after V lost 6 bases and J lost 5 bases. This CDR3 comprises 11 residues. CDR3 coding DNA: TGCAGCGTGCGGACAGGGAACGAGCAGTACTTC. This translates into CSVRTGNEQYF.

This clonotype was picked up many times. V is TRBV30 and J is TRBJ2-7; TRBD1 matches 9 bases. J lost 2 bases, V lost 4 bases, and 6 bases had no gene match. From germline, CDR1 is GTSNPN and CDR2 SVGIG (reference sequence). The CDR3 runs to 14 residues. The CDR3 protein is CAWILGQGPYEQYF. The CDR3 region has the DNA TGTGCCTGGATCCTCGGACAGGGGCCCTACGAGCAGTACTTC.

This clonotype has a handful of counts. This sequence joins TRBV3-1 and TRBJ2-7; TRBD2 agrees at 13 bases. CDR1 and CDR2 from the germline V gene are LGHDT and YNNKEL (reference sequence). V shed 4 bases, J shed 0 bases, and the junction held 3 bases outside the gene matches. This CDR3 comprises 16 residues. CDR3: CASSRLAGGLSYEQYF. In nucleotides, the CDR3 is TGTGCCAGCAGCCGACTAGCGGGGGGTCTCTCCTACGAGCAGTACTTC.

Concerning this clonotype itself: Compared with germline, one end of the junction differs, possibly owing to a read error. CDR3 amino acids: CSAGDANLQGGNSYNGQFF. CDR3 sequence (DNA): TGCAGTGCTGGAGATGCTAACCTACAAGGCGGCAACTCCTACAATGGGCAGTTCTTC. This chain joins TRBV20-1 and TRBJ2-1; D unresolved. Germline CDR1 reads DFQATT; CDR2 reads SNEGSKA (reference sequence). This CDR3 comprises 19 residues.

Ten or more counts support this clonotype. The V call is TRBV20-1, the J call TRBJ2-1; TRBD2 matches 13 bases. Germline loops: CDR1 DFQATT, CDR2 SNEGSKA (reference sequence). After removal of 7 bases from V and 8 bases from J, the junction contained 5 bases not matched to a gene. This CDR3 spans 13 amino acids. The CDR3 DNA follows: TGCAGTGAACTAGCGGGGGGGCACGATGAGCAGTTCTTC. The encoded protein is CSELAGGHDEQFF.

Points on this clonotype: This may be a read error: a much more frequent sequence differs by one nucleotide. The CDR3 DNA reads as TGCGCCAGCAGCCAAATAGGAGCAGGTCTTGGGAATGAGCAGTACTTC. Its protein is CASSQIGAGLGNEQYF. The V gene is TRBV4-3, the J gene TRBJ2-5; D gene uncertain. The V and J ends lost 2 bases and 11 bases respectively, with 24 bases between them. The CDR3 sequence is 16 residues long. The germline V gene encodes CDR1 LGHNA and CDR2 YSLEER.

This clonotype has only a few counts. This sequence may be a read error, since a much larger clone differs from it by one base. J is TRBJ2-5 and V is TRBV29-1, with D perhaps TRBD1 or TRBD2 (5 bases each). V lost 5 bases, J lost 11 bases, and 24 bases lay in between. The CDR3 contains 14 residues. Germline loops: CDR1 SQVTM, CDR2 ANQGSEA. The CDR3: CSVLPSGTYNEQYF. The CDR3 nucleotides are TGCAGCGTTCTACCTTCCGGGACCTACAATGAGCAGTACTTC. Full variable domain (rest looked up from reference TRBV29-1 and TRBJ2-5): SAVISQKPSRDICQRGTSLTIQCQVDSQVTMMFWYRQQPGQSLTLIATANQGSEATYESGFVIDKFPISRPNLTFSTLTVSNMSPEDSSIYLCSVLPSGTYNEQYFGPGTRLLVL.

This clonotype was recorded a few times. The chain has TRBV6-2 or TRBV6-3 and TRBJ1-2, with D maybe TRBD1 (5 bases). V was cut by 7 bases and J by 4 bases, with 13 bases left in between. The CDR3 totals 13 residues. Germline V CDR1 and CDR2: MNHEY, SVGEGT. CDR3 coding DNA: TGTGCCAGCAATATCCAGGGCGTCTATGGCTACACCTTC. This encodes CASNIQGVYGYTF.

This clonotype appeared many times. V gene TRBV30 combines with J gene TRBJ1-2; a possible D gene is TRBD1 (5 bases). V was cut by 2 bases and J by 3 bases, with 10 bases left in between. The CDR3 sequence is 13 residues long. Germline-derived CDR1 and CDR2 are GTSNPN and SVGIG (reference sequence). In DNA form, the CDR3 reads TGTGCCTGGAGTTCCGGGGCGGACTATGGCTACACCTTC. It is translated as CAWSSGADYGYTF.

In this sample, this clonotype turned up many times. J is TRBJ1-2 and V is TRBV20-1; D remains ambiguous. The CDR3 is made up of 17 amino acids. Germline CDR1 is DFQATT and CDR2 is SNEGSKA (reference sequence). V was clipped by 0 bases and J by 4 bases, with 21 bases between them. The chain's CDR3 is CSARDQTVRALGYGYTF. DNA for the CDR3: TGCAGTGCTAGAGATCAAACCGTTAGGGCCCTCGGCTATGGCTACACCTTC.

This clonotype was seen ten or more times. The rearrangement joins TRBV6-6 to TRBJ2-7, with D possibly being TRBD2 (6 bases). Germline V gives CDR1 MNHNY, CDR2 SVGAGI (reference sequence). V was trimmed by 7 bases and J by 7 bases, leaving 14 bases between them. The CDR3 is made up of 12 amino acids. The DNA of the CDR3 is TGTGCCAGCAAAAGTCGGGGGTGGGAGCAGTACTTC. It specifies CASKSRGWEQYF.